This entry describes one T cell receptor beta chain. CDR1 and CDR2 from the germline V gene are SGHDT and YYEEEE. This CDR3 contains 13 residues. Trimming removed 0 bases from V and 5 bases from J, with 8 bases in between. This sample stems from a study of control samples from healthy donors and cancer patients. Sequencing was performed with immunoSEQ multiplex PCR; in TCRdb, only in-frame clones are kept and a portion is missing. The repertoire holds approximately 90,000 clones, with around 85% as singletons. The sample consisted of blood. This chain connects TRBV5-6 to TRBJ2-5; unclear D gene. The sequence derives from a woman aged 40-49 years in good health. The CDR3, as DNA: TGTGCCAGCAGCTTGGCCGGCAGGGAGACCCAGTACTTC. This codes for CASSLAGRETQYF.